The rows below give T cell receptor beta chains drawn from one sample of a study of yellow fever vaccine responses in identical twins. TCRdb re-called the RT-PCR reads with MiXCR, one entry per CDR3 protein. The sample yields approximately 17,000 distinct CDR3 sequences, around 70% seen once. The sequencing here drew on T cells from blood (PBMCs), unsorted or a sorted subset (not recorded which), taken before or after yellow fever vaccination (not recorded which). All receptors derive from a woman aged 18-29 years who received the yellow fever vaccine. CDR3s include the opening cysteine and the closing phenylalanine or tryptophan. Fields, in order: J gene, D gene, V gene, clone size, CDR3 protein, CDR3 DNA. D genes are given only for firm matches. A row's size may be missing; if present it is once, few, many or a size class.

TRBJ2-7,TRBD2,TRBV29-1,.,CSVVPRTSGSYEQYF,TGCAGCGTTGTCCCCCGGACTAGCGGTTCCTACGAGCAGTACTTC
TRBJ2-1,TRBD2,TRBV7-1,.,CASSSQTSGSGQVQFF,TGTGCCAGCAGCTCACAGACTAGCGGGTCTGGGCAAGTGCAGTTCTTC
TRBJ1-5,.,TRBV11-1,few,CASSLTGDNQPQHF,TGTGCCAGCAGCTTGACAGGTGACAATCAGCCCCAGCATTTT
TRBJ2-1,TRBD2,TRBV29-1,.,CSVGTPSGGSYNEQFF,TGCAGCGTTGGGACCCCGAGCGGGGGCTCCTACAATGAGCAGTTCTTC
TRBJ2-1,TRBD2,TRBV2,.,CASSERGSGGVYEQFF,TGTGCCAGCAGTGAACGGGGTAGCGGGGGAGTCTATGAGCAGTTCTTC
TRBJ1-1,TRBD1,TRBV10-3,.,CAISQLQGAEAFF,TGTGCCATCAGCCAACTGCAGGGGGCTGAAGCTTTCTTT
TRBJ2-7,TRBD2,TRBV23-1,once,CASIAGGEQYF,TGCGCCAGCATAGCGGGAGGCGAGCAGTACTTC
TRBJ2-1,TRBD2,TRBV11-1,.,CASSWTSGGVYEQFF,TGTGCCAGCAGCTGGACTAGCGGGGGTGTATATGAGCAGTTCTTC
TRBJ1-1,.,TRBV12-3/TRBV12-4,.,CASSLKSEAFF,TGTGCCAGCAGTTTGAAGTCTGAAGCTTTCTTT
TRBJ1-5,.,TRBV7-9,few,CASSLGANQPQHF,TGTGCCAGCAGCTTAGGGGCCAATCAGCCCCAGCATTTT
TRBJ1-1,.,TRBV9,.,CASSFFGAGNTEAFF,TGTGCCAGCAGCTTCTTTGGGGCAGGGAACACTGAAGCTTTCTTT
TRBJ2-1,TRBD2,TRBV18,.,CASSLTSVTYNEQFF,TGTGCCAGCTCACTTACTAGCGTTACCTACAATGAGCAGTTCTTC
TRBJ1-1,.,TRBV29-1,.,CSVEDRRNTEAFF,TGCAGCGTTGAAGACAGGAGGAACACTGAAGCTTTCTTT
TRBJ2-1,TRBD2,TRBV20-1,.,CSSRTSGIYNEQFF,TGCAGTTCGCGGACTAGCGGGATCTACAATGAGCAGTTCTTC
TRBJ1-2,.,TRBV12-1,.,CASSSGQGGGYTF,TGTGCCAGCAGCTCCGGACAGGGAGGTGGCTACACCTTC
TRBJ2-3,TRBD2,TRBV6-4,few,CASSESSGRVDTQYF,TGTGCCAGCAGTGAATCGAGCGGGAGGGTGGATACGCAGTATTTT
TRBJ2-7,.,TRBV9,.,CASSEGGTPSYEQYF,TGTGCCAGCAGCGAAGGCGGGACTCCCTCCTACGAGCAGTACTTC
TRBJ1-1,.,TRBV2,.,CASSGRALRTEAFF,TGTGCCAGCAGCGGCCGAGCCCTACGCACTGAAGCTTTCTTT
TRBJ2-1,.,TRBV29-1,once,CSVDVGAHNEQFF,TGCAGCGTTGATGTCGGGGCCCACAATGAGCAGTTCTTC
TRBJ2-7,TRBD2,TRBV4-2,.,CASSLGPGLAVYEQYF,TGTGCCAGCAGCCTCGGTCCGGGACTAGCAGTCTACGAGCAGTACTTC
TRBJ2-1,TRBD1,TRBV28,few,CASSLGTGVYNEQFF,TGTGCCAGCAGTTTAGGGACAGGGGTCTACAATGAGCAGTTCTTC
TRBJ2-7,TRBD2,TRBV20-1,.,CSARIGRGYEQYF,TGCAGTGCTAGAATCGGGAGGGGTTACGAGCAGTACTTC
TRBJ2-3,.,TRBV9,.,CASSRKALTDTQYF,TGTGCCAGCAGCCGTAAGGCCCTCACAGATACGCAGTATTTT
TRBJ2-7,.,TRBV2,.,CASDVGGGPTYEQYF,TGTGCCAGCGATGTTGGGGGAGGACCAACCTACGAGCAGTACTTC
TRBJ2-1,.,TRBV5-1,.,CASSLAWSSYNEQFF,TGCGCCAGCAGCTTGGCATGGAGCTCCTACAATGAGCAGTTCTTC
TRBJ2-7,.,TRBV25-1,.,CASSIGGPRYEQYF,TGTGCCAGCAGTATCGGAGGGCCGAGGTACGAGCAGTACTTC
TRBJ1-4,TRBD1,TRBV15,once,CATSSPRQGGEKLFF,TGTGCCACCAGCAGTCCGAGACAGGGTGGTGAAAAACTGTTTTTT
TRBJ2-3,TRBD2,TRBV28,.,CAAGPRAGGPRDTQYF,TGTGCAGCAGGACCTAGAGCGGGAGGGCCAAGAGATACGCAGTATTTT
TRBJ1-5,.,TRBV11-3,.,CAPIQPQHF,TGTGCCCCCATTCAGCCCCAGCATTTT
TRBJ2-1,.,TRBV10-1,.,CASRQQFF,TGCGCCAGCCGTCAGCAGTTCTTC
TRBJ2-1,TRBD2,TRBV20-1,.,CSATWGLAGYNEQFF,TGCAGTGCTACCTGGGGACTAGCGGGTTACAATGAGCAGTTCTTC
TRBJ2-5,TRBD2,TRBV10-3,.,CAIAAGTSGDREYF,TGTGCCATCGCCGCGGGGACTAGCGGGGACCGGGAGTACTTC
TRBJ2-3,.,TRBV11-3,.,CASRDARGSTDTQYF,TGTGCCAGCAGGGACGCGCGGGGAAGCACAGATACGCAGTATTTT
TRBJ2-1,.,TRBV20-1,.,CSARHYNEQFF,TGCAGTGCTAGACACTACAATGAGCAGTTCTTC
TRBJ2-5,.,TRBV7-8,.,CASRRRETQYF,TGTGCCAGCAGACGCCGAGAGACCCAGTACTTC
TRBJ2-1,.,TRBV12-3/TRBV12-4,once,CASSYFSGSNEQFF,TGTGCCAGCAGTTACTTTTCGGGGTCCAATGAGCAGTTCTTC
TRBJ1-5,TRBD1,TRBV10-3,.,CAISESLTGGNQPQHF,TGTGCCATCAGTGAGTCTTTAACAGGGGGCAATCAGCCCCAGCATTTT
TRBJ1-3,TRBD1,TRBV10-3,.,CAISDSIQGTGNTIYF,TGTGCCATCAGTGACTCCATACAGGGGACCGGAAACACCATATATTTT